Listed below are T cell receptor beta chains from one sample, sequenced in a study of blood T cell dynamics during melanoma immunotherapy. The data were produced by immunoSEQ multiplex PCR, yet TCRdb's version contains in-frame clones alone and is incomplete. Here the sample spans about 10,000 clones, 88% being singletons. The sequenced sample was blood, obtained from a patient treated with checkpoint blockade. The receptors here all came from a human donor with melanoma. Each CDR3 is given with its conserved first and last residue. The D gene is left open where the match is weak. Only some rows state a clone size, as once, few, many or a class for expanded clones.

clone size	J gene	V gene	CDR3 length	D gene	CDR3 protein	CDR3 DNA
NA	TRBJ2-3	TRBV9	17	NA	CASSVSPDSLFTDTQYF	TGTGCCAGCAGCGTAAGCCCGGACAGCCTATTCACAGATACGCAGTATTTT
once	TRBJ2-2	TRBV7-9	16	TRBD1	CASNLRTGKNTGELFF	TGTGCCAGCAACTTACGGACAGGGAAGAACACCGGGGAGCTGTTTTTT
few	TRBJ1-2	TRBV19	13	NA	CASSMGGANGYTF	TGTGCCAGTAGTATGGGGGGGGCGAATGGCTACACCTTC
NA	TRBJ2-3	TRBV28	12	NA	CASSTPSDTQYF	TGTGCCAGCAGTACGCCCTCAGATACGCAGTATTTT
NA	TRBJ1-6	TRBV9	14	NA	CASSVKGDNSPLHF	TGTGCCAGCAGCGTTAAGGGGGATAATTCACCCCTCCACTTT
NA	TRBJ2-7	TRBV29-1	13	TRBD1	CSGTRGFDSEQYF	TGCAGCGGGACCAGGGGGTTCGACAGCGAGCAGTACTTC
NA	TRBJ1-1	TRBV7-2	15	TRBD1	CASSYIPSTGGTAFF	TGTGCCAGCAGCTATATCCCCTCCACAGGGGGCACAGCTTTCTTT
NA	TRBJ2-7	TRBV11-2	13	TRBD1	CASSLTGGYEQYF	TGTGCCAGCAGCTTAACAGGGGGCTACGAGCAGTACTTC
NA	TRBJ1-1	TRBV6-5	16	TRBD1	CASSYLRTGGNTEAFF	TGTGCCAGCAGTTACCTTAGGACAGGAGGGAACACTGAAGCTTTCTTT
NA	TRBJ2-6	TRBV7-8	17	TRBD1	CASSSGTGGFGANVLTF	TGTGCCAGCAGCTCTGGGACAGGGGGCTTTGGGGCCAACGTCCTGACTTTC
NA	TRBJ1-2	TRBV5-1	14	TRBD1	CASSFGTGGVGYTF	TGCGCCAGCAGCTTTGGGACAGGGGGCGTAGGCTACACCTTC
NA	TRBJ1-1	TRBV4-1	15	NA	CASSQAYSLNTEAFF	TGCGCCAGCAGCCAAGCGTACAGTCTGAACACTGAAGCTTTCTTT
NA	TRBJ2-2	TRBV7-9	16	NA	CASSPTRVGGSGELFF	TGTGCCAGCAGCCCTACCCGGGTCGGGGGCTCCGGGGAGCTGTTTTTT
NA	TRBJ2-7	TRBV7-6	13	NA	CASSLIGTYEQYF	TGTGCCAGCAGCCTCATCGGGACCTACGAGCAGTACTTC
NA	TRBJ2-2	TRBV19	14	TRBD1	CASTGGADTGELFF	TGTGCCAGTACAGGGGGCGCGGACACCGGGGAGCTGTTTTTT
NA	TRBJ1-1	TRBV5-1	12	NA	CASSFGETEAFF	TGCGCCAGCAGCTTCGGGGAAACTGAAGCTTTCTTT
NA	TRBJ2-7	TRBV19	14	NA	CASSDAWGGHGQYF	TGTGCCAGTAGCGATGCCTGGGGAGGACACGGGCAGTACTTC
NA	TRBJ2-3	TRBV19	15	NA	CASSPQTVSTDTQYF	TGTGCCAGTAGTCCCCAGACAGTAAGCACAGATACGCAGTATTTT
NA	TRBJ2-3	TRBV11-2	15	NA	CASSLDGANTDTQYF	TGTGCCAGCAGCTTAGATGGGGCTAACACAGATACGCAGTATTTT
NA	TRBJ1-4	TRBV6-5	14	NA	CASSKTGFNEKLFF	TGTGCCAGCAGCAAGACAGGTTTTAATGAAAAACTGTTTTTT
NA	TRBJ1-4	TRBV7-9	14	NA	CASSPRGLDEKLFF	TGTGCCAGCAGCCCAAGGGGGTTGGATGAAAAACTGTTTTTT
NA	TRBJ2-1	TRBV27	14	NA	CASSFTSPPGEQFF	TGTGCCAGCAGTTTTACGTCGCCGCCTGGCGAGCAGTTCTTC